This T cell receptor (beta chain) emerged from a study of blood T cell repertoires in COVID-19. V was pared by 1 base and J by 7 bases, with 10 bases between. CDR1 and CDR2 from the germline V gene are SEHNR and FQNEAQ (reference sequence). The CDR3 runs to 14 residues. Method: immunoSEQ multiplex PCR; TCRdb's copy keeps in-frame clones and lacks some. The table has about 140,000 clones, about 87% seen once; the top ten hold 5.4%. The V call is TRBV7-9, the J call TRBJ1-4, with a possible D match to TRBD1 (6 bases). The clonotype comes from a human donor in a cohort sampled during active COVID-19. Sequenced: peripheral blood. This CDR3 is CASSLGGPGEKLFF. The CDR3 DNA sequence: TGTGCCAGCAGCTTAGGGGGGCCGGGTGAAAAACTGTTTTTT.